This T cell receptor beta chain was sequenced during a study of siplizumab effects on memory and regulatory T cells. Assaying covered about 10^5 TCR templates per sample. This table comes from immunoSEQ multiplex PCR, and its TCRdb copy is limited to in-frame clones, with some not included. The table records roughly 68,000 clones, around 96% of them present only once. A word on this clone: Its target is not known.

General study results and limits: Naive T cells looked more diverse than memory cells, and they looked like major contributors to the alloresponse. It was never confirmed that proliferating Tregs from siplizumab cultures were suppressive. For mappable alloreactive CD4+ clones, the mean Treg-derived fraction was roughly 70% with siplizumab and approximately 26% in controls.

The CDR3 length is 13 residues. V trimming: 8 bases; J trimming: 2 bases; junction bases outside the gene matches: 4. Germline V CDR1 and CDR2: MNHEY, SMNVEV (reference sequence). The sequenced sample consisted of naive CD8+ T cells sorted from blood. The rearrangement uses TRBV27 and TRBJ1-2, with 8 bases that match TRBD1. The source is a human donor in good health. CDR3 coding DNA: TGTGCCAGCTCGGACAGGGCGAACTATGGCTACACCTTC. Translated: CASSDRANYGYTF.